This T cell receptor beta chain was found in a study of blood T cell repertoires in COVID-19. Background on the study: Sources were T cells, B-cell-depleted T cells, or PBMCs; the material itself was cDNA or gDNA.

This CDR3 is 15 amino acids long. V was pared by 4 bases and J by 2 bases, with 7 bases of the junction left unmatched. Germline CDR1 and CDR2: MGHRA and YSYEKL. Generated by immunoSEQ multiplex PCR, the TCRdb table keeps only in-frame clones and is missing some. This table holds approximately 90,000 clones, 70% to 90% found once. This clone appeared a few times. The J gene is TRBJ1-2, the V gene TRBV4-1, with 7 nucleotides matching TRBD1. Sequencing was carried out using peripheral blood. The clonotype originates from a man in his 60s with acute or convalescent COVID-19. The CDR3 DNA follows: TGCGCCAGCAGCCCCCCGGGACAGCGAAACTATGGCTACACCTTC. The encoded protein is CASSPPGQRNYGYTF.